This T cell receptor (beta chain) was captured by sequencing in a study of blood T cell repertoires in COVID-19. Study overall: Spain, Italy and the United States supplied samples that represented acute and convalescent COVID-19.

The CDR3 loop spans 12 amino acids. With 7 bases removed from V and 4 bases from J, the gap between germline ends came to 10 bases. CDR1 is SNHLY and CDR2 is FYNNEI in the germline V gene. Those enrolled in Seattle joined during active infection and were followed longitudinally afterward. Assay: immunoSEQ multiplex PCR; the TCRdb copy retains only in-frame clones and omits some. The table has 70,000 or so clones, approximately 83% seen once. The material sequenced was peripheral blood. This TCR was recovered from a man aged 35-49 years with COVID-19, enrolled during active disease. The chain links TRBV2 to TRBJ2-5; perhaps TRBD2 as D (7 bases). DNA of the CDR3: TGTGCCAGCAAGGCGGGGGCAGAGACCCAGTACTTC. This gives the protein CASKAGAETQYF.